This T cell receptor (beta chain) was found in a study of blood T cell repertoires in COVID-19. In the study overall: The study drew acute and convalescent COVID-19 samples from the United States, Italy and Spain. Sources were T cells, B-cell-depleted T cells, or PBMCs; the material itself was cDNA or gDNA.

V shed 1 base and J shed 4 bases, with 14 bases lying between them. Germline loops: CDR1 SEHNR, CDR2 FQNEAQ (reference sequence). The CDR3 has 15 amino acids. The assay was immunoSEQ multiplex PCR, and TCRdb's table has in-frame clones only and misses some. Of about 330,000 clones listed, over 70% are singletons. This TCR derives from a man aged 30 to 39 who had recovered from COVID-19. Sequenced: PBMCs or T cells enriched from blood (not recorded which). The chain couples TRBV7-9 to TRBJ2-7; tentatively, D is TRBD1 (6 bases). The CDR3 here is CASSLVEGVKYEQYF. CDR3 nucleotides: TGTGCCAGCAGCTTAGTCGAGGGGGTAAAGTACGAGCAGTACTTC.